This TCR beta chain was recovered during a study of blood T cell repertoires in COVID-19. Assay used: immunoSEQ multiplex PCR; TCRdb lists only in-frame clones, some missing. The sample carries roughly 270,000 clones, less than 85% recorded once. The CDR3 is 16 amino acids. CDR1 is SGHAT, CDR2 FQNNGV, per germline. The junction had 7 bases not matched to a gene; V was cut back by 5 bases and J by 0 bases. The source is a woman between 45 and 65 years old who had recovered from COVID-19. Specimen: PBMCs or T cells enriched from blood (not recorded which). The genes are TRBV11-2 and TRBJ2-3; 8 nucleotides match TRBD1. Written as DNA, the CDR3 is TGTGCCAGCAGCCGGACAGGGACGGCTAGCACAGATACGCAGTATTTT. Its protein product is CASSRTGTASTDTQYF.